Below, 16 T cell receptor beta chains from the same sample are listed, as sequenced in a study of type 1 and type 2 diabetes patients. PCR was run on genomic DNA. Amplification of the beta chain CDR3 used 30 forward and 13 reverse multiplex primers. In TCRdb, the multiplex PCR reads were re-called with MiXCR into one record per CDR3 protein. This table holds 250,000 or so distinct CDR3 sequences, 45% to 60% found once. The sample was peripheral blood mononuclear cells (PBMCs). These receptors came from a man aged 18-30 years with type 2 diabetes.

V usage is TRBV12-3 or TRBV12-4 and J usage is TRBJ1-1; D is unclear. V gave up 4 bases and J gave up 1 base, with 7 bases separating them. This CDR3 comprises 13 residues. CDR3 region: CASSSKKNTEAFF. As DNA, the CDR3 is TGTGCCAGCAGTTCGAAAAAGAACACTGAAGCTTTCTTT.

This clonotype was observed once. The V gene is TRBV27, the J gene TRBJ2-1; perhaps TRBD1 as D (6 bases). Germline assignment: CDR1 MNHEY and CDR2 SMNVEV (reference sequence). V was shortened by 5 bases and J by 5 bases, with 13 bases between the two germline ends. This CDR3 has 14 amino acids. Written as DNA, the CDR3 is TGTGCCAGCAGTCCTCAGGGGATGGACAATGAGCAGTTCTTC. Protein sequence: CASSPQGMDNEQFF.

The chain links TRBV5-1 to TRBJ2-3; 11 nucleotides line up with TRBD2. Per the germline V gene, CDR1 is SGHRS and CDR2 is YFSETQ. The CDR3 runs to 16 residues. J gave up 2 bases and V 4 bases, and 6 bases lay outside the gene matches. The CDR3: CASSVSGRALTDTQYF. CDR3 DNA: TGCGCCAGCAGCGTTAGCGGGAGGGCCCTCACAGATACGCAGTATTTT. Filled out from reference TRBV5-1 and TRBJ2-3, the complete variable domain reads KAGVTQTPRYLIKTRGQQVTLSCSPISGHRSVSWYQQTPGQGLQFLFEYFSETQRNKGNFPGRFSGRQFSNSRSEMNVSTLELGDSALYLCASSVSGRALTDTQYFGPGTRLTVL.

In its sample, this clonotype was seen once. The CDR3 coding sequence is TGTGCCAGCAGTTTGATGCGGGTAGAAAAACTGTTTTTT. Protein: CASSLMRVEKLFF. V usage is TRBV7-2 and J usage is TRBJ1-4; D is ambiguous. Germline-derived CDR1 and CDR2 are SGHTA and FQGNSA. V lost 6 bases, J lost 8 bases, and 13 bases lay in between. The CDR3 is 13 residues long.

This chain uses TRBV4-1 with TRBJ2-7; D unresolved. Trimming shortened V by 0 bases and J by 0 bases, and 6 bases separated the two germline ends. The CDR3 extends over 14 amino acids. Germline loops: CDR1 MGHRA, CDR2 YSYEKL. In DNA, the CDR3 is TGCGCCAGCAGCCAAGAATGGGGCTCCTACGAGCAGTACTTC. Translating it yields CASSQEWGSYEQYF.

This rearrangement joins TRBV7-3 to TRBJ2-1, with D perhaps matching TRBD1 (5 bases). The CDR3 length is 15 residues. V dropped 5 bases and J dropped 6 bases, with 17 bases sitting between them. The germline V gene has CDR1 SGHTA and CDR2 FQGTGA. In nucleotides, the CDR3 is TGTGCCAGCAGCAATCAGGGATTGGATGGCAATGAGCAGTTCTTC. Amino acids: CASSNQGLDGNEQFF.

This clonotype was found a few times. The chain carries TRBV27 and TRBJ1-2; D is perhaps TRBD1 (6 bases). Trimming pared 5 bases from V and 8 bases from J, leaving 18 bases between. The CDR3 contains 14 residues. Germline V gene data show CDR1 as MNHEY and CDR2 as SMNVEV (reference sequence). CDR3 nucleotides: TGTGCCAGCAGTGCGGGACACGGGTTCGTAGGCTACACCTTC. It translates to CASSAGHGFVGYTF.

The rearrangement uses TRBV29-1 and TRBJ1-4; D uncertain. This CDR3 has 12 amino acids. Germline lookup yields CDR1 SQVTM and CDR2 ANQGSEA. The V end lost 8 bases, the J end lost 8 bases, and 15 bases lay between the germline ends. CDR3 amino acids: CSTRGSEEKLFF. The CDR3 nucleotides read TGCAGCACCCGGGGATCGGAGGAAAAACTGTTTTTT.

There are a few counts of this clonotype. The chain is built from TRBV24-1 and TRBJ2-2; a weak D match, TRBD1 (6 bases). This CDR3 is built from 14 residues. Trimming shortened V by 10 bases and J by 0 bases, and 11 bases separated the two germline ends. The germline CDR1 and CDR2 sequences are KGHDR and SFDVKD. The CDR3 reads CATRTASNTGELFF. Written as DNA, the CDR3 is TGTGCCACGAGGACAGCCTCGAACACCGGGGAGCTGTTTTTT.

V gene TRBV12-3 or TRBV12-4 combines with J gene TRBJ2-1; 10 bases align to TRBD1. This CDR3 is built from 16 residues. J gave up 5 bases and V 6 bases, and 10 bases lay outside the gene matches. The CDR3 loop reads CASSRPGTGVDNEQFF. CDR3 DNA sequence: TGTGCCAGCAGCCGCCCCGGGACAGGGGTGGACAATGAGCAGTTCTTC.

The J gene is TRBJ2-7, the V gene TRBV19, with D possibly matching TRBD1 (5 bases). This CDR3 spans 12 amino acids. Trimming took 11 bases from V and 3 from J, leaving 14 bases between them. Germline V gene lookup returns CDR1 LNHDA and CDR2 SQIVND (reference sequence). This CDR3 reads CAVETDSYEQYF. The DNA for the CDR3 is TGTGCCGTAGAGACTGACAGCTACGAGCAGTACTTC.

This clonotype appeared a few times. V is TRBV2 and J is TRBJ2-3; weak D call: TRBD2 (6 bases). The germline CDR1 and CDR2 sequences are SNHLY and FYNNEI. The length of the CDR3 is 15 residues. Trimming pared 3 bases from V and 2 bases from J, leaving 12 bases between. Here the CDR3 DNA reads TGTGCCAGCAGTGATAGCGGACCACCCACAGATACGCAGTATTTT. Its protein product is CASSDSGPPTDTQYF. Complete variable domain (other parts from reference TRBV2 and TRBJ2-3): EPEVTQTPSHQVTQMGQEVILRCVPISNHLYFYWYRQILGQKVEFLVSFYNNEISEKSEIFDDQFSVERPDGSNFTLKIRSTKLEDSAMYFCASSDSGPPTDTQYFGPGTRLTVL.

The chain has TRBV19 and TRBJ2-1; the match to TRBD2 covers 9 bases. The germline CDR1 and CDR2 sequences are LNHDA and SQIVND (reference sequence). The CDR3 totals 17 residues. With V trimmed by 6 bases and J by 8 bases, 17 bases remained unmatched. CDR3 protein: CASRRTDVAGDAYEQFF. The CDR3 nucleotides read TGTGCCAGTAGGCGGACGGACGTAGCGGGAGACGCCTATGAGCAGTTCTTC.

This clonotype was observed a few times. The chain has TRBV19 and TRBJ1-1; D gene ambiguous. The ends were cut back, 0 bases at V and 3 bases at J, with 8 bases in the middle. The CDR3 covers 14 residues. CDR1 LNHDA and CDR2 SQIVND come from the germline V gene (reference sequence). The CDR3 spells CASSIDQADTEAFF. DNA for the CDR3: TGTGCCAGTAGTATAGATCAGGCAGACACTGAAGCTTTCTTT.

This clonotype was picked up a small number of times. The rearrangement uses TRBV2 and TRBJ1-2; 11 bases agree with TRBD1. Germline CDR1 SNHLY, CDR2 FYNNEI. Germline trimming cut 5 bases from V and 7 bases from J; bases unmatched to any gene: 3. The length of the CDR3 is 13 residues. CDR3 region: CASSPGQGVGYTF. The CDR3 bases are TGTGCCAGCAGTCCGGGACAGGGGGTTGGCTACACCTTC.

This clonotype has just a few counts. The CDR3 coding sequence is TGTGCCAGCAGCGACGGGACAGGGAGATCTGGCGAGCAGTACTTC. It yields the protein CASSDGTGRSGEQYF. The chain links TRBV7-6 to TRBJ2-7, with 9 bases fitting TRBD1. Germline V gene data show CDR1 as SGHVS and CDR2 as FNYEAQ. After removal of 5 bases from V and 6 bases from J, the junction contained 11 bases not matched to a gene. This CDR3 region has 15 residues.